The 4 T cell receptor gamma chains listed next were all sequenced from one sample in a study of gamma-delta chains in newborns, infants, children. With CATT, TCRdb re-called clones from the reads. The table lists about 600 gamma-chain clones, about 45% of them singletons. The sample comprised blood. The receptors derive from a child who was a newborn, infant or young child, either healthy, febrile or measles-vaccinated (not recorded which).

On this clone itself: This sequence may be a read error, since a much larger clone differs from it by one base. The chain links TRGV9 to TRGJP. The J gene, left out of TCRdb, was set here by checking the DNA against germline. V lost 9 bases and J lost 11; bases outside the gene matches: 7. Germline values: CDR1 GITISATS, CDR2 ISYDGTV (reference sequence). The CDR3 runs to 13 residues. The CDR3 here is CALPELGKKIKVF. The DNA of the CDR3 is TGTGCCTTGCCGGAGCTGGGCAAAAAAATCAAGGTATTT.

As to this clone: The same CDR3 arises from other DNA sequences in this sample as well. The J gene went uncalled, whereas the V gene is TRGV9. The length of the CDR3 is 15 residues. In germline, CDR1 is GITISATS, CDR2 ISYDGTV (reference sequence). This chain's CDR3 is CALWEVGLGKKIKVF. The CDR3 DNA reads TGTGCCTTGTGGGAGGTGGGGTTGGGCAAAAAAATAAAGGTCTTT.

Remarks on this clone: TCRdb's listed protein matches a much larger clone and diverges from this DNA's translation at residue 12, likely through a read error; the protein shown comes from the DNA. The rearrangement links TRGV9 to TRGJP. The CDR3 is made up of 16 amino acids. CDR1 is GITISATS and CDR2 is ISYDGTV in the germline V gene (reference sequence). CDR3 region: CALWELQELGKNIKVF. CDR3 DNA sequence: TGTGCCTTGTGGGAACTGCAAGAGTTGGGCAAAAACATCAAGGTATTT.

A note on this clone: A much larger clone differs from this one at a single base, so this may be a read error. The V gene corresponds to TRGV9; no J gene was called. The CDR3 covers 13 residues. CDR1 is GITISATS and CDR2 is ISYDGTV in the germline V gene (reference sequence). The CDR3 nucleotides read TGTGCCTTGTCGGAGCTGGGCAAAAAAATCAGGGTATTT. This encodes CALSELGKKIRVF.